These 13 T cell receptor beta chains originate from one sample sequenced in a study of beta chain features in type 1 diabetes. Isolated RNA was reverse transcribed in full, so expressed TCRB transcripts were sequenced. Some clones are missing from TCRdb's copy, which holds only in-frame ones; the method was immunoSEQ multiplex PCR. The sample includes about 160,000 clones, around 63% seen only once; the top ten take roughly 0.095%. Whole-study results and caveats: A moderate, significant TCRB CDR3 shortening appeared in type 1 diabetes across four CD4+ subsets.

These receptors' targets are unknown. The sequenced sample consisted of naive CD4+ T cells from blood. These receptors were taken from a man aged 25 to 40 with type 1 diabetes.

In this sample, this clone turned up a few times. This sequence joins TRBV30 and TRBJ2-5; D could derive from TRBD1 or TRBD2 (5 bases each). This CDR3 spans 15 amino acids. Trimming removed 1 base at V and 5 bases at J, with 17 bases between. Germline assignment: CDR1 GTSNPN and CDR2 SVGIG (reference sequence). The CDR3 is CAWSAIPGPVETQYF. In DNA, the CDR3 is TGTGCCTGGAGTGCCATCCCGGGACCCGTGGAGACCCAGTACTTC.

This clone was observed a few times. The rearrangement joins TRBV29-1 to TRBJ2-7, with 7 bases fitting TRBD1. The germline gives CDR1 SQVTM, CDR2 ANQGSEA. V gave up 6 bases and J gave up 3 bases; unmatched junction bases: 11. This CDR3 is built from 14 residues. This chain's CDR3 is CSVLRTGRDYEQYF. The DNA for the CDR3 is TGCAGCGTCCTTCGGACAGGAAGGGACTACGAGCAGTACTTC.

About this clone: This sample includes further DNA sequences coding for the same CDR3. The chain has TRBV29-1 and TRBJ1-1; maybe TRBD1 (5 bases). The V end lost 7 bases, the J end lost 2 bases, and 14 bases lay between the germline ends. CDR3 size: 13 residues. Germline lookup yields CDR1 SQVTM and CDR2 ANQGSEA. CDR3 in amino acids: CSATGTANTEAFF. The DNA of the CDR3 is TGCAGCGCTACCGGGACCGCTAACACTGAAGCTTTCTTT.

This clone has a handful of counts. V and J are TRBV29-1 and TRBJ2-1; 8 bases are shared with TRBD1. Germline V CDR1 and CDR2: SQVTM, ANQGSEA. The CDR3 runs to 15 residues. J lost 0 bases, V lost 6 bases, and 7 bases had no gene match. Here the CDR3 reads CSVGTGRSSYNEQFF. In DNA, the CDR3 is TGCAGCGTGGGGACAGGAAGGAGCTCCTACAATGAGCAGTTCTTC.

This clone was observed a handful of times. The chain is built from TRBV27 and TRBJ2-7; a possible D gene is TRBD1 (6 bases). Trimming removed 5 bases at V and 2 bases at J, with 13 bases between. Per the germline V gene, CDR1 is MNHEY and CDR2 is SMNVEV (reference sequence). CDR3 size: 14 residues. The CDR3 sequence is CASSARGRPYEQYF. For the CDR3, the DNA is TGTGCCAGCAGTGCCAGGGGCAGACCCTACGAGCAGTACTTC.

The rearrangement joins TRBV29-1 to TRBJ2-5, with TRBD1 matching 9 bases. Trimming cost V 5 bases and J 3 bases; bases outside gene matches: 4. The CDR3 is 13 residues long. Germline-derived CDR1 and CDR2 are SQVTM and ANQGSEA. CDR3 amino acids: CSVTGTGKETQYF. As DNA, the CDR3 is TGCAGCGTTACCGGGACAGGGAAAGAGACCCAGTACTTC.

The rearrangement joins TRBV4-3 to TRBJ2-3; 12 bases agree with TRBD2. Germline loops: CDR1 LGHNA, CDR2 YSLEER. The CDR3 extends over 19 amino acids. The V and J ends lost 3 bases and 2 bases, in that order; junction bases with no gene match: 12. CDR3: CASSQALVLAGGHTDTQYF. The CDR3 DNA is TGCGCCAGCAGCCAGGCCTTGGTACTAGCGGGGGGTCACACAGATACGCAGTATTTT.

CDR3 DNA sequence: TGTGCCTGGAGCAGGGGGGTTGCGACTAATGAAAAACTGTTTTTT. It yields the protein CAWSRGVATNEKLFF. This chain uses TRBV30 with TRBJ1-4; 7 bases align to TRBD1. The CDR3 contains 15 residues. Germline V gene sequence: CDR1 GTSNPN, CDR2 SVGIG (reference sequence). The ends lost 3 bases at V and 2 bases at J; junction bases unmatched: 6. Looking up the rest from reference TRBV30 and TRBJ1-4 gives the full variable domain: SQTIHQWPATLVQPVGSPLSLECTVEGTSNPNLYWYRQAAGRGLQLLFYSVGIGQISSEVPQNLSASRPQDRQFILSSKKLLLSDSGFYLCAWSRGVATNEKLFFGSGTQLSVL.

The chain couples TRBV28 to TRBJ2-7; the match to TRBD1 covers 9 bases. Unmatched junction bases numbered 6, after V lost 6 bases and J lost 3 bases. The CDR3 runs 14 residues. Germline CDR1 and CDR2: MDHEN and SYDVKM. CDR3 residues: CASRPGTGLYEQYF. In DNA, the CDR3 is TGTGCCAGCAGACCCGGGACAGGGCTCTACGAGCAGTACTTC.

The genes are TRBV19 and TRBJ2-1, with TRBD2 matching 9 bases. CDR1 and CDR2 (germline): LNHDA, SQIVND (reference sequence). The CDR3 is 16 amino acids. J was trimmed by 3 bases and V by 3 bases; bases with no gene match: 6. The CDR3 DNA follows: TGTGCCAGTAGTATCCAGACTAGCGGATACTACAATGAGCAGTTCTTC. The encoded protein is CASSIQTSGYYNEQFF.

The rearrangement joins TRBV29-1 to TRBJ2-2, with a tentative D call TRBD2 (7 bases). Germline-derived CDR1 and CDR2 are SQVTM and ANQGSEA. This CDR3 is 15 amino acids long. The V end lost 0 bases, the J end lost 7 bases, and 15 bases lay between the germline ends. The CDR3: CSVEDPRGAGGELFF. As DNA, the CDR3 is TGCAGCGTTGAAGATCCCCGGGGGGCTGGCGGGGAGCTGTTTTTT.

The CDR3 bases are TGCAGCGTCGCATCAGGGGGGGAGCCCCAGCATTTT. Its translation is CSVASGGEPQHF. The genes are TRBV29-1 and TRBJ1-5; TRBD1 aligns across 7 bases. The length of the CDR3 is 12 residues. V dropped 6 bases and J dropped 8; count of bases not matched to a gene: 7. The germline gives CDR1 SQVTM, CDR2 ANQGSEA.

The chain carries TRBV7-2 and TRBJ2-3; D possibly corresponds to TRBD2 (5 bases). The germline V and J ends were trimmed by 1 base and 3 bases, with 11 bases remaining between them. Germline CDR1 and CDR2: SGHTA and FQGNSA. CDR3 length: 15 amino acids. CDR3 DNA sequence: TGTGCCAGCAGCTTAGTCGGGCGAGGGACAGATACGCAGTATTTT. It yields the protein CASSLVGRGTDTQYF. Combining the CDR3 with reference TRBV7-2 and TRBJ2-3 gives the whole variable domain GAGVSQSPSNKVTEKGKDVELRCDPISGHTALYWYRQSLGQGLEFLIYFQGNSAPDKSGLPSDRFSAERTGGSVSTLTIQRTQQEDSAVYLCASSLVGRGTDTQYFGPGTRLTVL.